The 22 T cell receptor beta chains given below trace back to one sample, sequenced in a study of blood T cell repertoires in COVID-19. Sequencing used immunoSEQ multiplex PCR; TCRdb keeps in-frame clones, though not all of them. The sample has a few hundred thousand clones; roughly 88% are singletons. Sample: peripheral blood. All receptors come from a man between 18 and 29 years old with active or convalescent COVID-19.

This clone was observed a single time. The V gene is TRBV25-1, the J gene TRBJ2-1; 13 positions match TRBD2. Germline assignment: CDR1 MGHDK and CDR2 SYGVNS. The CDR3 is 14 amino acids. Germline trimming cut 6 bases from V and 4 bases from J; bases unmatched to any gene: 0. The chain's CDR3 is CASRTSGGYNEQFF. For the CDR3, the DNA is TGTGCCAGCAGGACTAGCGGGGGGTACAATGAGCAGTTCTTC.

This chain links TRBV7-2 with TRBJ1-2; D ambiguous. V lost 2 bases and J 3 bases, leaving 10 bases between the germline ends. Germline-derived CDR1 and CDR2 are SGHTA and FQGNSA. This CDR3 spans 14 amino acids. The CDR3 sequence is CASSLSAGYYGYTF. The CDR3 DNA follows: TGTGCCAGCAGCTTATCCGCGGGATACTATGGCTACACCTTC.

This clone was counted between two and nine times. CDR3 protein: CSDRRGYNEQFF. DNA of the CDR3: TGCAGCGACCGACGGGGATACAATGAGCAGTTCTTC. The chain links TRBV29-1 to TRBJ2-1, with a tentative D call TRBD2 (5 bases). Germline V gene data show CDR1 as SQVTM and CDR2 as ANQGSEA. This CDR3 spans 12 amino acids. Trimming took 7 bases from V and 4 from J, leaving 11 bases between them.

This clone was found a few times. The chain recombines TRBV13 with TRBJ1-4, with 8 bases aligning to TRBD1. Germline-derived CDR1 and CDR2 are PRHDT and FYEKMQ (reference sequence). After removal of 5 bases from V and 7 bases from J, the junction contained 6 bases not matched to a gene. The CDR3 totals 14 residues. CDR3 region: CASSTGQAGEKLFF. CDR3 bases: TGTGCCAGCAGCACGGGACAGGCTGGTGAAAAACTGTTTTTT.

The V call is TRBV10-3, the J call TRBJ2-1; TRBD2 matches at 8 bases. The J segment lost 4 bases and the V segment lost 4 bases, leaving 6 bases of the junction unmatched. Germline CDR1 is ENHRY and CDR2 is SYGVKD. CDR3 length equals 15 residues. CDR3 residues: CAISAGAGVYNEQFF. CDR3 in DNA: TGTGCCATCAGTGCAGGAGCGGGGGTGTACAATGAGCAGTTCTTC.

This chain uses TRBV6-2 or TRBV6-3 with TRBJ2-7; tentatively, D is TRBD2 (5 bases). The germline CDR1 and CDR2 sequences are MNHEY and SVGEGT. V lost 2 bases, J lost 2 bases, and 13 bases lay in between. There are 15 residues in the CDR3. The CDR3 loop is CASSYGGSSTYEQYF. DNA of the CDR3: TGTGCCAGCAGTTACGGAGGATCATCCACCTACGAGCAGTACTTC.

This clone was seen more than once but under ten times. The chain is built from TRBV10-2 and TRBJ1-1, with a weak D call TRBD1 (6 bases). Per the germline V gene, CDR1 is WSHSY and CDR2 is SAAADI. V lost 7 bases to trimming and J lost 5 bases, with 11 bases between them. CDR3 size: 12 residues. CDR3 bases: TGCGCCAGCACACAGGGAGGGACTGAAGCTTTCTTT. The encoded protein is CASTQGGTEAFF.

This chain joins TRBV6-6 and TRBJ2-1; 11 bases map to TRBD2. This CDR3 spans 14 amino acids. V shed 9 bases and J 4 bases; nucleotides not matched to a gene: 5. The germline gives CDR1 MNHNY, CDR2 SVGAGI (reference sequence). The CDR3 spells CASCSGGAYNEQFF. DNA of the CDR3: TGTGCCAGTTGTAGCGGGGGGGCATACAATGAGCAGTTCTTC.

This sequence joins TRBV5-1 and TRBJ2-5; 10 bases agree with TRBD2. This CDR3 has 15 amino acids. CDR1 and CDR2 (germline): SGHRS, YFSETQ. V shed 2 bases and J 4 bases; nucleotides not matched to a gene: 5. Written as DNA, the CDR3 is TGCGCCAGCAGCTTAACTAGCGGGGACGTAGAGACCCAGTACTTC. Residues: CASSLTSGDVETQYF.

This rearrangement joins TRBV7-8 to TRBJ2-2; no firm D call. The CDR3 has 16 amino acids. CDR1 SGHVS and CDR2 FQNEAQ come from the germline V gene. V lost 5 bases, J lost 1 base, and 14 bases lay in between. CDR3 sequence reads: CASSPIGGLNTGELFF. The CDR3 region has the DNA TGTGCCAGCAGCCCCATAGGCGGCCTGAACACCGGGGAGCTGTTTTTT.

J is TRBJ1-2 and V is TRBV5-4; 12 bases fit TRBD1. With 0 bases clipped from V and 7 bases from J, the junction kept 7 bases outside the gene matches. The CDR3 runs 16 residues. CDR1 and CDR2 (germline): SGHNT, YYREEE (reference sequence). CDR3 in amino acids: CASSLVMGQGARGYTF. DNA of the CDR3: TGTGCCAGCAGCTTGGTCATGGGACAGGGGGCTCGTGGCTACACCTTC.

The CDR3 region has the DNA TGTGCCAGCAGTTTTAGGGGCGGCTACACCTTC. It yields the protein CASSFRGGYTF. The genes are TRBV28 and TRBJ1-2; D is perhaps TRBD1 (5 bases). The V gene lost 3 bases and the J gene lost 8 bases, with 7 bases spanning the gap. The CDR3 is 11 amino acids. The germline CDR1 and CDR2 sequences are MDHEN and SYDVKM.

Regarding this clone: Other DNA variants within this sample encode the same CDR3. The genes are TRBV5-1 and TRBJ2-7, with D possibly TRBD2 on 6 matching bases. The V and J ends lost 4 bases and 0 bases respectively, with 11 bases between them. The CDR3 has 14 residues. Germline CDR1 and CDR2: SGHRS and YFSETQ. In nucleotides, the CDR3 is TGCGCCAGCAGCCTGGGACTGCCCTCCTACGAGCAGTACTTC. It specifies CASSLGLPSYEQYF.

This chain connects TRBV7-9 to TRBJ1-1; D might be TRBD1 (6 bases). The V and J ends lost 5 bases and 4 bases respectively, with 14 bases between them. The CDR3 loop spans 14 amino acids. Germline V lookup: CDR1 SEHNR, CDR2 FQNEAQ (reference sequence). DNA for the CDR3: TGTGCCAGCAGCGCCATAGGGGGGGGCACTGAAGCTTTCTTT. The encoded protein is CASSAIGGGTEAFF.

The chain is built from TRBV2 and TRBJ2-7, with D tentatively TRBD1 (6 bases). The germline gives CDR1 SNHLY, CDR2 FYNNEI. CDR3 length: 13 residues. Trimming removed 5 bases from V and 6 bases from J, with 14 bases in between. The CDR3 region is CASSWQGLGEQYF. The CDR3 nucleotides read TGTGCCAGCAGTTGGCAGGGGTTGGGCGAGCAGTACTTC.

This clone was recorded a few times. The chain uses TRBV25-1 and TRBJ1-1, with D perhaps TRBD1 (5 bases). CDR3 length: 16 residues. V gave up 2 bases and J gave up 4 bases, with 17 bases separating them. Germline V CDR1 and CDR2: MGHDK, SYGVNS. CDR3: CASSETTAHGGTEAFF. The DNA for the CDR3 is TGTGCCAGCAGTGAAACGACAGCTCACGGGGGCACTGAAGCTTTCTTT.

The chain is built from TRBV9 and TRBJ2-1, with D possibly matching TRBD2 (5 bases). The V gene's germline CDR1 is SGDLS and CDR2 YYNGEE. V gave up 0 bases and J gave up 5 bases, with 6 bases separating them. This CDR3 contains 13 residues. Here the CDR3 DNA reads TGTGCCAGCAGCGTAGGAGGGAACAATGAGCAGTTCTTC. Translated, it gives CASSVGGNNEQFF.

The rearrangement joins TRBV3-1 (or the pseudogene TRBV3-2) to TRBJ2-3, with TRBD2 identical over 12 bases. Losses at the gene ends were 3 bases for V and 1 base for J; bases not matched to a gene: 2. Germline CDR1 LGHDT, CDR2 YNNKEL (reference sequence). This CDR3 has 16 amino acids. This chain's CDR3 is CASSQRLAGGTDTQYF. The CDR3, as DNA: TGTGCCAGCAGCCAGAGACTAGCGGGGGGCACAGATACGCAGTATTTT.

CDR3 region: CASSYSLMGRVRNQPQHF. As DNA, the CDR3 is TGTGCCAGCAGTTACTCGCTTATGGGCAGAGTCCGCAATCAGCCCCAGCATTTT. J is TRBJ1-5 and V is TRBV6-2 or TRBV6-3; D gene ambiguous. Germline V gene lookup returns CDR1 MNHEY and CDR2 SVGEGT. The ends were cut back, 0 bases at V and 2 bases at J, with 17 bases in the middle. The CDR3 covers 18 residues.

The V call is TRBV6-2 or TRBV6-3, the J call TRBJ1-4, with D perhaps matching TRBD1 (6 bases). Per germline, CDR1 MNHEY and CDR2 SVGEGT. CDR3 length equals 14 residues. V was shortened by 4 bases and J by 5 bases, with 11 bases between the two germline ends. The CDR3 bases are TGTGCCAGCAGTTGGGGGACACGGAATGAAAAACTGTTTTTT. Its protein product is CASSWGTRNEKLFF.

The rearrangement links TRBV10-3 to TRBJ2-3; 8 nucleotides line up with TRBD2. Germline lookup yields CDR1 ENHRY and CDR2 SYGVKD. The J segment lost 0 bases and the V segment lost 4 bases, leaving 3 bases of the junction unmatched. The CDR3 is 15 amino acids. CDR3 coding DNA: TGTGCCATCAGTGCTACGGGGGGGAGCACAGATACGCAGTATTTT. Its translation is CAISATGGSTDTQYF.

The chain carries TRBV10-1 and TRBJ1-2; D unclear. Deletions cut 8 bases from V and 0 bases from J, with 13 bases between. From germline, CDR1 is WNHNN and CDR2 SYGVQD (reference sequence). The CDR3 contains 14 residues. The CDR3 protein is CASSEQPANYGYTF. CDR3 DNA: TGCGCCAGCTCGGAACAGCCCGCTAACTATGGCTACACCTTC.